This T cell receptor (beta chain) was sequenced for a study of OX40 agonist ivuxolimab in advanced cancers. Across the whole study: In this trial design, patients received ivuxolimab intravenously at 0.01 to 10 mg/kg every 2 weeks. The study's findings and limits: The antigen specificity of the peripheral T cells (those that were expanded) was not determined.

Produced via immunoSEQ multiplex PCR; TCRdb's table is partial and in-frame only. The repertoire has roughly 75,000 clones, 85% to 90% of them found once; the top ten carry around 6.5%. A remark on this clone: Antigen specificity is unknown.

The CDR3 is 16 residues long. Germline CDR1 SGHTS, CDR2 YDEGEE. The V and J ends lost 3 bases and 3 bases respectively, with 17 bases between them. This TCR was recovered from an adult with an advanced solid tumor such as melanoma, head and neck, liver or kidney cancer. The sample consisted of CD4+ or CD8+ T cells sorted from blood, taken in a trial of the OX40 agonist ivuxolimab. V gene TRBV5-8 combines with J gene TRBJ2-3; no clear D gene. The CDR3 sequence is CASSWASRSGTDTQYF. The CDR3, as DNA: TGTGCCAGCAGCTGGGCCTCGAGGTCCGGGACAGATACGCAGTATTTT.